One sample yielded the 5 T cell receptor beta chains listed below, sequenced in a study of cytomegalovirus exposure and HLA in healthy donors listed by TCRdb under 2017. The library was made by the immunoSEQ multiplex PCR assay. For the multiplex PCR, a mixture combining 60 forward primers for TCR Vbeta segments and 13 reverse primers for TCR Jbeta segments was used. The clones in this table, taken by TCRdb from immuneACCESS, are in-frame only. Not every clone is retained; where verified, under half of the shortfall comes from an unresolved V gene, and the cause of the rest is unknown. For this sample there are about 190,000 clones; more than 75% appear just once. The ten largest clones capture around 1.4% of the sample. The sample was PBMCs. The receptors here all came from a woman in her forties or fifties in good health and CMV-seronegative.

The V and J genes are TRBV5-1 and TRBJ1-3, with TRBD1 matching 8 bases. CDR3 length: 17 residues. Germline V gene lookup returns CDR1 SGHRS and CDR2 YFSETQ. Trimming at V came to 4 bases and at J to 0 bases, leaving 9 bases not matched to a gene. The CDR3 sequence: CASSQGTGPVSGNTIYF. CDR3 nucleotide sequence: TGCGCCAGCAGCCAAGGGACAGGCCCCGTCTCTGGAAACACCATATATTTT.

The rearrangement uses TRBV7-2 and TRBJ1-2; weak D call: TRBD1 (5 bases). Trimming took off 1 base at V and 7 bases at J, with 13 bases between the two ends. Germline values: CDR1 SGHTA, CDR2 FQGNSA. The CDR3 totals 14 residues. The CDR3 region is CASSLERGLGGYTF. CDR3 bases: TGTGCCAGCAGCTTAGAACGGGGGTTAGGTGGCTACACCTTC. Complete variable domain (other parts from reference TRBV7-2 and TRBJ1-2): GAGVSQSPSNKVTEKGKDVELRCDPISGHTALYWYRQSLGQGLEFLIYFQGNSAPDKSGLPSDRFSAERTGGSVSTLTIQRTQQEDSAVYLCASSLERGLGGYTFGSGTRLTVV.

V and J are TRBV5-5 and TRBJ1-3; maybe TRBD1 (5 bases). Trimming took 0 bases from V and 0 from J, leaving 10 bases between them. Germline V lookup: CDR1 SGHKS, CDR2 YYEKEE (reference sequence). This CDR3 has 16 residues. CDR3 protein: CASSLAGSGSGNTIYF. The CDR3 nucleotides read TGTGCCAGCAGCTTGGCAGGGTCAGGCTCTGGAAACACCATATATTTT. Full variable domain (remainder filled in from reference TRBV5-5 and TRBJ1-3): DAGVTQSPTHLIKTRGQQVTLRCSPISGHKSVSWYQQVLGQGPQFIFQYYEKEERGRGNFPDRFSARQFPNYSSELNVNALLLGDSALYLCASSLAGSGSGNTIYFGEGSWLTVV.

V gene TRBV7-8 combines with J gene TRBJ1-2; no clear D gene. Looked up from germline, CDR1 is SGHVS and CDR2 is FQNEAQ. This CDR3 spans 15 amino acids. Trimming left V 1 base short and J 1 base short, with 10 bases between. The CDR3: CASSLGAAINYGYTF. The DNA for the CDR3 is TGTGCCAGCAGCTTAGGGGCAGCTATTAACTATGGCTACACCTTC.

The V gene is TRBV10-2, the J gene TRBJ1-3; TRBD1 is a possible D gene (5 bases). Germline assignment: CDR1 WSHSY and CDR2 SAAADI. This CDR3 has 15 residues. The ends were cut back, 2 bases at V and 2 bases at J, with 10 bases in the middle. The CDR3: CASSEPWGAGNTIYF. The DNA for the CDR3 is TGCGCCAGCAGTGAGCCCTGGGGGGCTGGAAACACCATATATTTT.